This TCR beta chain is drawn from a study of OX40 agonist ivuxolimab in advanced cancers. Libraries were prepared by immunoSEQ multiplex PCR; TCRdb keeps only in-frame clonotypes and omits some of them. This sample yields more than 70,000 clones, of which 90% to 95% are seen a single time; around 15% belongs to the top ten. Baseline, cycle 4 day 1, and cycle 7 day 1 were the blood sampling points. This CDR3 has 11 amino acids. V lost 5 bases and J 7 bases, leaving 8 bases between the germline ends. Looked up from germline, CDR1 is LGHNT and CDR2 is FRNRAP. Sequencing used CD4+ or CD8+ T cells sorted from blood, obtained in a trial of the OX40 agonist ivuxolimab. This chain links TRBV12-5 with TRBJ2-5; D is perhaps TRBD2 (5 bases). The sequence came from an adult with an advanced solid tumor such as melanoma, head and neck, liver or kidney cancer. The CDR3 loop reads CASGHAGTQYF. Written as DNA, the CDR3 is TGTGCTAGTGGTCACGCGGGGACCCAGTACTTC.